This T cell receptor (beta chain) was retrieved from a study of OX40 agonist ivuxolimab in advanced cancers. Looking at the study overall: Across the patients, intravenous ivuxolimab was delivered every 2 weeks at 0.01 to 10 mg/kg. Dose-escalation patients' cancers were hepatocellular carcinoma, melanoma, renal cell or head and neck cancer. General study findings and limits: CD4+ T cells averaged fewer expanded clones than CD8+ T cells.

As for this clone: Its antigen is not known.

The assay was immunoSEQ multiplex PCR, and TCRdb's table has in-frame clones only and misses some. The repertoire consists of approximately 68,000 clones, with roughly 86% occurring once and the leading ten covering 0.55% to 0.7%. The CDR3 extends over 12 amino acids. CDR1 MDHEN and CDR2 SYDVKM come from the germline V gene. The V gene lost 6 bases and the J gene lost 3 bases, with 8 bases spanning the gap. The chain employs TRBV28 and TRBJ1-2; D call uncertain. The origin of this receptor is an adult with an advanced solid tumor such as melanoma, head and neck, liver or kidney cancer. This material consisted of CD4+ or CD8+ T cells sorted from blood, taken in a trial of the OX40 agonist ivuxolimab. Here the CDR3 DNA reads TGTGCCAGCAGACAGAATGACTATGGCTACACCTTC. Residues: CASRQNDYGYTF.